This TCR beta chain was identified during a study of cytomegalovirus exposure and HLA in healthy donors. Turning to the study itself: Counted in an early data release were approximately 80 million unique TCRs from HLA-typed donors. Findings and caveats of the study: Researchers counted 150 to 200 TCR beta chains as cytomegalovirus-associated.

This clone was counted a single time. The antigen is not known. While unrecorded immune exposures were likely, the donors were nominally healthy when sampled. The V gene's germline CDR1 is SNHLY and CDR2 FYNNEI. The CDR3 extends over 13 amino acids. The V gene lost 3 bases and the J gene lost 6 bases, with 11 bases spanning the gap. Primers for the PCR totalled 60 Vbeta and 13 Jbeta. Per the study methods: Later reanalysis found 75 million to 100 million unique TCR beta chains, 10 million to 14 million of them shared. Profiled with immunoSEQ multiplex PCR; TCRdb holds only in-frame clones, not every one. The V and J calls and clone size were taken over from that table, and D and trimming were inferred from the DNA. The sample shows roughly 120,000 clones, roughly four fifths of them seen only once.

The sequenced sample was PBMCs. The receptor was isolated from a woman aged 50 to 60 in good health and CMV-seropositive. This rearrangement joins TRBV2 to TRBJ1-2, with D perhaps matching TRBD1 (6 bases). CDR3 amino acids: CASSDQGSNGYTF. The DNA for the CDR3 is TGTGCCAGCAGTGATCAGGGGTCCAATGGCTACACCTTC.